This T cell receptor beta chain was identified in a study of cytomegalovirus exposure and HLA in healthy donors (dated by TCRdb to between 2016 and 2019). With respect to the entire study: In an earlier analysis of some 610 of the donors, less than 350 Gb of sequence data and approximately 100 million unique TCR beta sequences from about 179 million T cells were reported. About 300 gigabases of sequencing data and approximately 85 million unique TCR sequences were included in an early release covering roughly 600 HLA-typed donors. Of the approximately 400 genotyped donors, more than 75% were placed in the genetic ancestry cluster associated with self-reported Caucasian donors. The study aimed to test whether signatures of past pathogen exposure could be identified by cataloging public T cell receptors. The study profiled the T cell repertoires of 666 subjects by immunosequencing and related them to cytomegalovirus serostatus. Along with the approximately 600-subject first cohort, a separate validation cohort of roughly 110 different subjects was used. To predict cytomegalovirus infection status, the study brought together high-throughput TCR immunosequencing, statistical association of individual TCRs with disease status, and machine learning. A later analysis re-examined previously published TCR beta repertoires from 610 or so donors and added high-resolution HLA genotyping to investigate patterns of TCR occurrence. Rather than drawing on any new phenotypic data, the later analysis identified candidate immune exposures from TCR beta sequences and the way those sequences occurred across donors. An earlier analysis of approximately 630 of the donors applied high-throughput TCR beta sequencing to assess whether each TCR beta V gene segment acted as functional or pseudogenic. Alongside the repertoire data, information on donor age, sex, ethnicity and CMV serostatus was compiled. Genome-wide SNP genotypes for about 60% of the roughly 700 donors were used in a later genetic analysis, which treated that subset as a discovery cohort. Every discovery cohort repertoire had been produced on one sequencing platform. Class I and class II HLA loci were covered by the typing at four-digit resolution. The number of typed donors differed by locus: about 629-640 for A, B, C, DRB1 and DQB1; approximately 520 for DQA1; 606 for DPA1; and some 450 for DPB1. Because of strong linkage in the cohort, a handful of DR-DQ haplotypes were treated as single units for association and clustering. Across 398 genotyped donors of the cohort, an average of roughly 250,000 unique TCR beta nucleotide sequences per donor were sequenced, and around 20% of those sequences were non-productive.

With regard to this clone: Its antigen remains undetermined. Base qualities were left out, and no much larger clone turns up one base away.

Library generation was performed with the immunoSEQ multiplex PCR assay. For the multiplex PCR, a mixture combining 60 forward primers for TCR Vbeta segments and 13 reverse primers for TCR Jbeta segments was used. A multiplex PCR assay on genomic DNA amplified the CDR3 region of rearranged TCR beta genes. The Illumina HiSeq System was used to sequence the amplified TCR beta libraries as 87-base-pair reads. Under the source paper's analysis protocol: A later analysis tallied about 77 million unique TCR beta chains across the 550 to 850 repertoires, and around 9.9 million of those chains were shared by two or more donors. Raw reads were error-corrected and collapsed into unique sequences by a nearest-neighbor algorithm in which closely related sequences were merged to remove PCR and sequencing errors. To assign V, D and J gene segments, CDR3 sequences were aligned to IMGT reference sequences. For a sequence to be retained, at least a six-nucleotide match to both a V gene segment and a J gene segment was required. A rearrangement counted as productive if the CDR3 had no stop codons and remained in frame with V and J, and every other rearrangement counted as non-productive. CDR3 was defined by IMGT convention, running from the second conserved V-encoded cysteine to the conserved J-encoded phenylalanine. Sequences without an unambiguous match to a single V gene segment were excluded from the earlier analysis of 500 to 700 of the donors. An earlier analysis of approximately 590 of the donors called V segments functional above 56.7% productive rearrangements and segregating when the between-donor standard deviation exceeded 5%. A statistical classification framework was developed to diagnose cytomegalovirus status using the catalog of TCR beta chain sequences. In a later analysis, V and J genes were assigned by comparing TCR nucleotide sequences against IMGT/GENE-DB human TR gene sequences. Using the TCRdist pipeline, a later analysis assigned CDR3 sequences along with most-parsimonious VDJ recombination scenarios. In a later analysis, each TCR beta chain was defined by its CDR3 amino acid sequence together with its V-gene family, and reads without a unique V-gene family were excluded. As a way to deal with suspected cross-contamination and a sequencing artifact, a later analysis dropped under 600 nucleotide sequences that were highly shared and had low generation probability. In a later analysis, a clonal expansion index was calculated for each public chain from normalized within-repertoire ranks of inferred template counts. Generation probabilities in a later analysis came from a VDJ recombination model fitted to out-of-frame rearrangements, and those results were checked against IGoR. Hypergeometric tests were used in a later analysis to score TCR-TCR, TCR-HLA and TCR-CMV co-occurrence, with a repertoire-size bias correction applied to the TCR pairs. To estimate false discovery rates, a later analysis permuted the HLA or CMV assignments 20 times. In a later analysis, co-occurring TCRs were grouped with DBSCAN, and TCRdist sequence similarity was added when clustering was performed within HLA-allele-positive subsets. For co-occurrence clustering, repertoires with fewer than 30,000 or more than 120,000 public chains were excluded, along with 4 to 6 repertoires with anomalous nucleotide sharing. TCRdb carries this immuneACCESS record with in-frame sequences only. Its versions omit some clonotypes, under half of them owing to an unresolved V gene in the studies checked, with the rest unexplained. For V, J and clone size, that table is used; D and trimming come from the DNA. This sample holds 150,000 to 200,000 clones; about 70% were observed only once. The ten top clones hold 2.5% to 3.5% of the sample.

The cohort comprised around 700 healthy bone marrow donors. At the time of sampling, every cohort member was nominally healthy, though immune exposures that went unrecorded were likely present. The donor tested CMV seronegative, placing the donor among the 350 or so seronegative members of the cohort. A peripheral blood sample was provided by each donor, and peripheral blood mononuclear cells were used for TCR beta sequencing. Genomic DNA was extracted from the blood cell samples with the Qiagen DNeasy Blood Extraction Kit. Overall results and qualifications from the work: The classifier was reported to diagnose cytomegalovirus status with high specificity and sensitivity in both the original cohort and the validation cohort. The study gave a list of over 150 TCR beta chains associated with cytomegalovirus. Across donors, most TCR sequences were observed very rarely, whereas some public TCRs were present in many individuals. A cluster of highly shared sequence variants was judged likely to represent a technical artifact of the sequencing pipeline. In a later analysis, HLA-associated TCR beta chains were found to be more clonally expanded and to have lower generation probabilities than equally common non-associated chains. V-gene and J-gene trimming of TCR beta chains was associated with a missense DCLRE1C variant in a later genetic analysis, and the association was replicated in an independent cohort. In an earlier analysis of a few hundred of the donors, most TCR beta V segments were observed in productive rearrangements about 90% or about 30% of the time, broadly matching IMGT annotations. CMV serostatus was the only immune exposure information available for the cohort. A further reported finding was that TCR beta sequences accurately predicted the HLA-A and HLA-B alleles for most subjects in the first cohort. Assigning TCR associations to individual alleles was difficult when HLA alleles, especially DR and DQ, strongly co-occurred. The cohort was sequenced for TCR beta chains only, and without alpha or paired-chain data the features that could be detected were limited. In a later analysis, TCR association rates were found to vary across HLA loci, with the most associated TCRs seen for DRB1 alleles and the fewest for HLA-C alleles. Because some donors lacked HLA typing at each locus, the association tests relied only on the typed subset. Presence/absence analyses assumed roughly uniform sequencing depth across donors, an assumption that may not hold. In a later analysis, over 15,000 TCR beta sequences were associated with specific HLA alleles at a false discovery rate of 0.05. A later analysis found that most CMV-associated TCR beta chains appeared HLA-restricted, with HLA associations seemingly driven largely by CMV exposure. Correlated functional status among segregating V segments might be attributable to linkage disequilibrium, but an unknown experimental factor could not be ruled out. Several of the top co-occurrence clusters appeared to be linked to parvovirus B19, influenza, CMV and Epstein-Barr virus, according to a later analysis. The earlier analysis of 587 of the donors excluded about 16 rarely observed V segments, including chromosome 9 orphons, because counts were too low. Compared with the roughly 710-donor mean, donors in an Asian-associated ancestry cluster had fewer N-insertions in productive TCRs, according to a later genetic analysis. In vitro tests confirmed that three of the cytomegalovirus-associated TCR beta chains recognize cytomegalovirus antigens. The authors suggested that the approach could potentially be generalized to other disease states and immunological phenotypes.

The clonotype was recovered from a male donor in good health and CMV-seronegative. The sample comprised PBMCs.

CDR3 protein: CASSKTGQSYEQYF. The nucleotide sequence reads as follows: TGTGCCAGCAGCAAGACAGGGCAGTCCTACGAGCAGTACTTC. The chain couples TRBV7-3 to TRBJ2-7; 7 central nucleotides agree with TRBD1. Germline trimming: 5 bases from V, 1 base from J; junction bases outside gene matches: 5. The CDR1 and CDR2 encoded by the germline V gene are SGHTA and FQGTGA. CDR3 length: 14 amino acids, cysteine to phenylalanine. Only the CDR3 DNA stays, 42 bases, in frame from base 1.